These T cell receptor beta chains were read from a single sample in a study of blood T cell repertoires in COVID-19. Profiling relied on immunoSEQ multiplex PCR, and the TCRdb table lists in-frame clones only, not all of them. Among more than 10,000 clones, more than 75% were seen once, and the ten largest hold approximately 14%. Sample: peripheral blood. These receptors all come from a human donor in a cohort sampled during active COVID-19. Each CDR3 is given with its conserved first and last residue. A D gene is named only where the DNA matches it firmly. Not every row has a clone size; where given, it reads once, few, many or a size class.

CDR3 protein: CASSSQGGSGNTIYF; CDR3 DNA: TGTGCCAGCAGCTCACAGGGGGGGTCTGGAAACACCATATATTTT; clone size: -; D gene: TRBD1; J gene: TRBJ1-3; V gene: TRBV11-2
CDR3 protein: CASSPSLSRGSTDTQYF; CDR3 DNA: TGTGCCAGCAGCCCTTCTCTGTCCAGGGGGAGCACAGATACGCAGTATTTT; clone size: -; D gene: TRBD1; J gene: TRBJ2-3; V gene: TRBV3-1/TRBV3-2
CDR3 protein: CAWNMGRGKNIQYF; CDR3 DNA: TGTGCCTGGAACATGGGTAGGGGCAAAAACATTCAGTACTTC; clone size: few; D gene: -; J gene: TRBJ2-4; V gene: TRBV30
CDR3 protein: CASSLGQGAEKLFF; CDR3 DNA: TGCGCCAGCAGCTTGGGACAGGGGGCTGAAAAACTGTTTTTT; clone size: -; D gene: TRBD1; J gene: TRBJ1-4; V gene: TRBV5-1
CDR3 protein: CASGRGQITDTQYF; CDR3 DNA: TGTGCTAGTGGCCGTGGACAGATCACAGATACGCAGTATTTT; clone size: -; D gene: -; J gene: TRBJ2-3; V gene: TRBV12-5
CDR3 protein: CAWSMTGEQPQHF; CDR3 DNA: TGTGCCTGGTCAATGACAGGGGAGCAGCCCCAGCATTTT; clone size: -; D gene: TRBD1; J gene: TRBJ1-5; V gene: TRBV30
CDR3 protein: CASSYSTSGAYEQYF; CDR3 DNA: TGTGCCAGCAGTTACTCGACTAGCGGGGCCTACGAGCAGTACTTC; clone size: -; D gene: TRBD2; J gene: TRBJ2-7; V gene: TRBV6-5
CDR3 protein: CASSPGQGFTEAFF; CDR3 DNA: TGTGCCAGCAGTCCGGGACAGGGGTTCACTGAAGCTTTCTTT; clone size: -; D gene: TRBD1; J gene: TRBJ1-1; V gene: TRBV28
CDR3 protein: CASNDGTGDYNEQFF; CDR3 DNA: TGCGCCAGCAACGACGGGACAGGGGACTACAATGAGCAGTTCTTC; clone size: -; D gene: TRBD1; J gene: TRBJ2-1; V gene: TRBV5-1
CDR3 protein: CASSLNRGLKEQYF; CDR3 DNA: TGTGCCAGCAGCTTAAACAGGGGGCTGAAGGAGCAGTACTTC; clone size: -; D gene: TRBD1; J gene: TRBJ2-7; V gene: TRBV13
CDR3 protein: CASRRTGDNYGYTF; CDR3 DNA: TGTGCCAGCAGAAGGACAGGGGATAACTATGGCTACACCTTC; clone size: -; D gene: TRBD1; J gene: TRBJ1-2; V gene: TRBV27
CDR3 protein: CAITQDRGNTEAFF; CDR3 DNA: TGTGCCATCACCCAGGACAGGGGGAACACTGAAGCTTTCTTT; clone size: -; D gene: TRBD1; J gene: TRBJ1-1; V gene: TRBV10-3
CDR3 protein: CASSLAGQALLNSGELFF; CDR3 DNA: TGCGCCAGCAGCTTGGCGGGACAGGCTCTATTAAACAGCGGGGAGCTGTTTTTT; clone size: -; D gene: TRBD1; J gene: TRBJ2-2; V gene: TRBV5-1
CDR3 protein: CASSLGHEYGLQHF; CDR3 DNA: TGTGCCAGCAGTTTAGGACACGAGTATGGCCTCCAGCATTTT; clone size: -; D gene: -; J gene: TRBJ1-5; V gene: TRBV28
CDR3 protein: CASSCAGQSNQPQHF; CDR3 DNA: TGTGCCAGCAGCTGCGCAGGACAGAGTAATCAGCCCCAGCATTTT; clone size: once; D gene: -; J gene: TRBJ1-5; V gene: TRBV7-7
CDR3 protein: CASSPSVNEQFF; CDR3 DNA: TGTGCCAGCTCACCGTCGGTAAATGAGCAGTTCTTC; clone size: -; D gene: -; J gene: TRBJ2-1; V gene: TRBV18
CDR3 protein: CASSSSGVTGELFF; CDR3 DNA: TGTGCCAGCAGTAGTTCGGGGGTAACCGGGGAGCTGTTTTTT; clone size: -; D gene: -; J gene: TRBJ2-2; V gene: TRBV19
CDR3 protein: CASSFGQGAQYEQYF; CDR3 DNA: TGTGCCAGCAGCTTCGGACAGGGGGCGCAGTACGAGCAGTACTTC; clone size: -; D gene: TRBD1; J gene: TRBJ2-7; V gene: TRBV7-2
CDR3 protein: CASSYTGRWNTEAFF; CDR3 DNA: TGTGCCAGCAGTTACACCGGCAGGTGGAACACTGAAGCTTTCTTT; clone size: -; D gene: -; J gene: TRBJ1-1; V gene: TRBV6-5
CDR3 protein: CASSETGVGQETQYF; CDR3 DNA: TGCGCCAGCAGTGAGACAGGGGTTGGTCAAGAGACCCAGTACTTC; clone size: -; D gene: TRBD1; J gene: TRBJ2-5; V gene: TRBV10-1
CDR3 protein: CASSSHPQDPGYTF; CDR3 DNA: TGTGCCAGCAGCTCCCACCCACAGGATCCTGGCTACACCTTC; clone size: -; D gene: -; J gene: TRBJ1-2; V gene: TRBV7-2
CDR3 protein: CASSINPTTGWATEAFF; CDR3 DNA: TGTGCCAGTAGTATCAACCCCACGACAGGGTGGGCCACTGAAGCTTTCTTT; clone size: few; D gene: TRBD1; J gene: TRBJ1-1; V gene: TRBV19
CDR3 protein: CASSWSVVSRNEQFF; CDR3 DNA: TGCGCCAGCAGCTGGAGTGTGGTATCGAGAAATGAGCAGTTCTTC; clone size: once; D gene: -; J gene: TRBJ2-1; V gene: TRBV5-1
CDR3 protein: CATSDTRSGTAISYEQYF; CDR3 DNA: TGTGCCACCAGTGATACGCGCTCCGGGACAGCGATCTCCTACGAGCAGTACTTC; clone size: medium-sized; D gene: TRBD1; J gene: TRBJ2-7; V gene: TRBV24-1
CDR3 protein: CASSVAREQFF; CDR3 DNA: TGTGCCAGCAGCGTAGCGAGAGAGCAGTTCTTC; clone size: -; D gene: -; J gene: TRBJ2-1; V gene: TRBV9
CDR3 protein: CAISEGGLAGGNEQFF; CDR3 DNA: TGTGCCATCAGTGAGGGGGGACTAGCGGGAGGGAATGAGCAGTTCTTC; clone size: -; D gene: TRBD2; J gene: TRBJ2-1; V gene: TRBV10-3